Following are 17 T cell receptor beta chains from one sample sequenced in a study of shared clonotypes between healthy human individuals. Clones were read by immunoSEQ multiplex PCR, and TCRdb kept only the in-frame ones, dropping some. Among around 500,000 clones listed, 65% to 85% were seen once. Sample: PBMCs. These receptors were collected from a woman aged 40 to 50 in good health. Some clones in this sample may be carry-over from other donors' samples.

The chain carries TRBV7-8 and TRBJ2-3, with a tentative D call TRBD2 (5 bases). Germline values: CDR1 SGHVS, CDR2 FQNEAQ. Trimming removed 4 bases at V and 1 base at J, with 12 bases between. CDR3 length: 15 amino acids. The CDR3, as DNA: TGTGCCAGCAGCTCCAGCGGATTGGGCACAGATACGCAGTATTTT. Protein: CASSSSGLGTDTQYF.

The genes are TRBV19 and TRBJ1-2; 9 bases match TRBD1. The CDR3 runs to 15 residues. J lost 4 bases, V lost 5 bases, and 8 bases had no gene match. The germline V gene encodes CDR1 LNHDA and CDR2 SQIVND (reference sequence). DNA of the CDR3: TGTGCCAGTAGTCAAACCCGGGACAGGGTCTATGGCTACACCTTC. It yields the protein CASSQTRDRVYGYTF.

The V and J genes are TRBV7-2 and TRBJ2-7; D not resolved. CDR1 and CDR2 from the germline V gene are SGHTA and FQGNSA. This CDR3 is built from 14 residues. V was trimmed by 4 bases and J by 6 bases, leaving 16 bases between them. CDR3: CASSSWVQRGEQYF. CDR3 coding DNA: TGTGCCAGCAGCTCCTGGGTACAGAGAGGCGAGCAGTACTTC.

V gene TRBV5-1 combines with J gene TRBJ1-2; D is uncertain. CDR3 length: 14 amino acids. Per the germline V gene, CDR1 is SGHRS and CDR2 is YFSETQ. V lost 0 bases to trimming and J lost 3 bases, with 9 bases between them. CDR3 sequence reads: CASSLGREDYGYTF. The CDR3 coding sequence is TGCGCCAGCAGCTTGGGGCGGGAAGACTATGGCTACACCTTC. The whole variable domain, filled in from reference TRBV5-1 and TRBJ1-2, reads KAGVTQTPRYLIKTRGQQVTLSCSPISGHRSVSWYQQTPGQGLQFLFEYFSETQRNKGNFPGRFSGRQFSNSRSEMNVSTLELGDSALYLCASSLGREDYGYTFGSGTRLTVV.

J is TRBJ1-1 and V is TRBV13, with D unresolved. The CDR3 is 15 amino acids. Trimming cost V 2 bases and J 0 bases, with 10 bases left between them. The germline gives CDR1 PRHDT, CDR2 FYEKMQ (reference sequence). As DNA, the CDR3 is TGTGCCAGCAGCTTAAGGCCGACCATGAACACTGAAGCTTTCTTT. It specifies CASSLRPTMNTEAFF.

About this clone itself: Given a far larger clone just one base away, this is likely a sequencing read error. The rearrangement uses TRBV6-1 and TRBJ1-1; D is undetermined. The CDR3 length is 13 residues. The germline gives CDR1 MNHNS, CDR2 SASEGT. As DNA, the CDR3 is TGTGCCAGCAGACTAGGGAAAGACACTGAAGCTTTATTT. Encoded protein: CASRLGKDTEALF.

The chain is built from TRBV9 and TRBJ1-2, with no clear D. CDR1 is SGDLS, CDR2 YYNGEE, per germline. Trimming stripped 0 bases from V and 1 base from J, with 4 bases between. CDR3 size: 13 residues. CDR3 nucleotides: TGTGCCAGCAGCGTAGGAAATAACTATGGCTACACCTTC. Protein product: CASSVGNNYGYTF.

The V call is TRBV28, the J call TRBJ2-7; tentative D call: TRBD1 (5 bases). The V and J ends lost 3 bases and 2 bases respectively, with 8 bases between them. CDR3 length: 13 residues. Germline CDR1 MDHEN, CDR2 SYDVKM. DNA for the CDR3: TGTGCCAGCAGTTTTGACAGAACCTACGAGCAGTACTTC. Translated, it gives CASSFDRTYEQYF.

The chain links TRBV2 to TRBJ2-5; D is perhaps TRBD1 (5 bases). Germline V gene sequence: CDR1 SNHLY, CDR2 FYNNEI. V lost 6 bases, J lost 4 bases, and 9 bases lay in between. The CDR3 consists of 12 residues. The CDR3 DNA reads as TGTGCCAGCAGATCCGACAGAGAGACCCAGTACTTC. Encoded protein: CASRSDRETQYF.

The V gene is TRBV28, the J gene TRBJ1-1; TRBD1 might be the D (5 bases). V gave up 8 bases and J gave up 10 bases, with 20 bases separating them. This CDR3 has 13 amino acids. CDR1 MDHEN and CDR2 SYDVKM come from the germline V gene. The CDR3 DNA reads as TGTGCCAGCGGTAGAGTGGGTTTCAGGGCAGCTTTCTTT. It specifies CASGRVGFRAAFF.

This clone was counted between two and nine times. Since a far larger clone is one base different, this is likely a read error. This chain links TRBV11-1 with TRBJ1-1; D remains ambiguous. The CDR3 covers 13 residues. Trimming stripped 1 base from V and 0 bases from J, with 3 bases between. The V gene's germline CDR1 is SGHAT and CDR2 FQDESV (reference sequence). The CDR3 loop reads CASSLEMNTEAFF. The CDR3 DNA follows: TGTGCCAGCAGCTTAGAGATGAACACTGAAGCTTTCTTT.

This chain joins TRBV11-2 and TRBJ1-1, with D possibly TRBD1 on 5 matching bases. V lost 1 base and J lost 4, with 7 bases in between. CDR3 length: 13 amino acids. Germline-derived CDR1 and CDR2 are SGHAT and FQNNGV. In DNA form, the CDR3 reads TGTGCCAGCAGCTTAGTAGGGACCACTGAAGCTTTCTTT. Translated: CASSLVGTTEAFF.

This chain joins TRBV9 and TRBJ2-1; 9 bases line up with TRBD1. V was pared by 0 bases and J by 10 bases, with 2 bases of the junction left unmatched. The germline CDR1 and CDR2 sequences are SGDLS and YYNGEE. The CDR3 consists of 13 residues. CDR3 in DNA: TGTGCCAGCAGCGTAGAGGGACAGGGAGAGCAGTTCTTC. Encoded protein: CASSVEGQGEQFF. Filled out from reference TRBV9 and TRBJ2-1, the complete variable domain reads DSGVTQTPKHLITATGQRVTLRCSPRSGDLSVYWYQQSLDQGLQFLIQYYNGEERAKGNILERFSAQQFPDLHSELNLSSLELGDSALYFCASSVEGQGEQFFGPGTRLTVL.

The V call is TRBV14, the J call TRBJ1-2; possible D gene TRBD1, 6 bases. The V gene lost 3 bases and the J gene lost 4 bases, with 21 bases spanning the gap. The CDR3 is 17 amino acids. Per the germline V gene, CDR1 is SGHDN and CDR2 is FVKESK. The CDR3 loop is CASSQKPLADRRYGYTF. The CDR3 DNA follows: TGTGCCAGCAGCCAGAAACCGCTTGCGGACAGACGCTATGGCTACACCTTC.

This clone was counted a few times. The chain employs TRBV6-5 and TRBJ1-4, with TRBD1 identical over 10 bases. The CDR3 runs 16 residues. J was trimmed by 8 bases and V by 0 bases; bases with no gene match: 6. CDR1 and CDR2 from the germline V gene are MNHEY and SVGAGI. The CDR3 nucleotides read TGTGCCAGCAGTTACTCGATGGGGACAGGGGTAGAAAAACTGTTTTTT. Amino acid sequence: CASSYSMGTGVEKLFF.

This clone was detected only once. A much larger clone sits a single nucleotide away, making a read error possible. Other DNA sequences in the sample encode the same CDR3. For the CDR3, the DNA is TGTGCTAGCAGTTGGTCGCGGAGCACAGATACGCAGTATTTT. Amino acids: CASSWSRSTDTQYF. This rearrangement joins TRBV6-6 to TRBJ2-3; no clear D. The CDR3 has 14 amino acids. Per germline, CDR1 MNHNY and CDR2 SVGAGI (reference sequence).

A note on this clone: A far larger clone is one nucleotide away, so this likely arose from a read error. The genes are TRBV27 and TRBJ1-1; D perhaps matches TRBD1 (5 bases). There are 14 residues in the CDR3. Trimming removed 5 bases from V and 0 bases from J, with 10 bases in between. CDR1 is MNHEY, CDR2 SMNVEV, per germline (reference sequence). The CDR3 nucleotides read TGTGCCAGCAGTACGGCAGGGATGAACACTGAAGCTTTCTTT. Protein: CASSTAGMNTEAFF.